In its sample, the clone carrying this T cell receptor beta chain was seen once. Its target is not known. The study pooled second doses at about 4 or about 12 weeks. The data originate from a study of T cell responses to AZD1222 COVID-19 vaccine. Study-level results: Baseline seropositivity characterized only a handful of AZD1222 recipients. Females outnumbered males among donors, who were mostly white British; clonal diversity was possibly underestimated. Recipients of two AZD1222 doses showed rising Spike-specific TCR breadth and depth.

Using immunoSEQ multiplex PCR, the repertoire was profiled, and TCRdb retains in-frame clones only, with some absent. Among about 140,000 clones listed, around 92% were seen once. Germline loops: CDR1 SNHLY, CDR2 FYNNEI. The CDR3 runs to 16 residues. V dropped 7 bases and J dropped 5 bases, with 20 bases sitting between them. This chain links TRBV2 with TRBJ2-2, with D perhaps being TRBD1 or TRBD2 (5 bases each). Sample: peripheral blood, taken 28 days after the second AZD1222 dose. This receptor was identified in an adult who received the AZD1222 COVID-19 vaccine. The CDR3 DNA sequence: TGTGCCAGCATCTCTGGAGCTGGGGCGGGTACCGGGGAGCTGTTTTTT. Encoded protein: CASISGAGAGTGELFF.